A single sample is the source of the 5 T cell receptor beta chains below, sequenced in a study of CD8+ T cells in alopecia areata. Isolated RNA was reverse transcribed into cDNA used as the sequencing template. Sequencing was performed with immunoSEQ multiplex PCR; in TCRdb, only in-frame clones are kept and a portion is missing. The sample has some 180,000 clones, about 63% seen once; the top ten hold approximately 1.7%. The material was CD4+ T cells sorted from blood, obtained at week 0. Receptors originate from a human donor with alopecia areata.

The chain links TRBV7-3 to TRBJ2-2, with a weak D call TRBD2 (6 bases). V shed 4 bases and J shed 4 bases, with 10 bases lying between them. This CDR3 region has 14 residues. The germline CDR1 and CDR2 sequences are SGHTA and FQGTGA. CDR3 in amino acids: CASSSGGFTGELFF. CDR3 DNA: TGTGCCAGCAGCTCTGGGGGGTTCACCGGGGAGCTGTTTTTT.

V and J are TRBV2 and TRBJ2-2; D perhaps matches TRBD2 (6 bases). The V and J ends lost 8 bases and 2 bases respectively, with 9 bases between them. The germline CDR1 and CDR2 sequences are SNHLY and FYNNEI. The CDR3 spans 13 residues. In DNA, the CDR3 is TGTGCCAGCGGCGGGGATAACACCGGGGAGCTGTTTTTT. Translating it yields CASGGDNTGELFF.

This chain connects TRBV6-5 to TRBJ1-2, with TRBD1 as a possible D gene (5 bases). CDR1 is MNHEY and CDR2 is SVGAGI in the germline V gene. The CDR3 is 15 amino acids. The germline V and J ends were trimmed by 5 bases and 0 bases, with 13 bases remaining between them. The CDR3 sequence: CASSVETASNYGYTF. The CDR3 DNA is TGTGCCAGCAGTGTTGAGACAGCCTCTAACTATGGCTACACCTTC.

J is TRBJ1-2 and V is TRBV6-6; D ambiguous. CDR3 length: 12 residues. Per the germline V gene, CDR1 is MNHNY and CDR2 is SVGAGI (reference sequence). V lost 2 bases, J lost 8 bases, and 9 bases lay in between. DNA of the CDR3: TGTGCCAGCAGTTACGAAGGGCACGGCTACACCTTC. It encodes CASSYEGHGYTF.

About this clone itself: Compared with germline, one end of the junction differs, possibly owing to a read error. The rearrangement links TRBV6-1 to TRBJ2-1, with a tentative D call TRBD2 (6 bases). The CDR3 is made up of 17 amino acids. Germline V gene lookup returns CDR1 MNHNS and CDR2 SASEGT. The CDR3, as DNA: TGTGCCATCAGTGAGTCGCCGGAGGGCGCAGTAGCAGGGGAGCAGTTCTTC. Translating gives CAISESPEGAVAGEQFF.